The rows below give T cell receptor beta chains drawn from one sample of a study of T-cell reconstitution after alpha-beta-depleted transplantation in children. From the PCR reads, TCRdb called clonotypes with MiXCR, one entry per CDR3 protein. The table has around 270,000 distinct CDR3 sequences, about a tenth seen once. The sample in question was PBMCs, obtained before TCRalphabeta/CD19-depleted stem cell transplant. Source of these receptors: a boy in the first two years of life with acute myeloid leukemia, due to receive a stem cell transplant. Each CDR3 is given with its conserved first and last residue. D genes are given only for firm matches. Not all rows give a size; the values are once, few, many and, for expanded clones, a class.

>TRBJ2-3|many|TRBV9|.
TGTGCCAGCAGCGCCAGTACTAGCACAGATACGCAGTATTTT
CASSASTSTDTQYF
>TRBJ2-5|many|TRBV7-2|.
TGTGCCAGCAGCTTAGAGGCAGGGACCCAAGAGACCCAGTACTTC
CASSLEAGTQETQYF
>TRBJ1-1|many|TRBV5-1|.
TGCGCCAGCAGCTTGAATGGACGGCTGAACACTGAAGCTTTCTTT
CASSLNGRLNTEAFF
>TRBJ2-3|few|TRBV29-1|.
TGCAGCGTTCCCTTGGCGGACGCAGATACGCAGTATTTT
CSVPLADADTQYF
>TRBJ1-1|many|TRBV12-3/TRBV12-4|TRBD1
TGTGCCAGCAGTCTTGGGACAGGGCCTGTGAACACTGAAGCTTTCTTT
CASSLGTGPVNTEAFF
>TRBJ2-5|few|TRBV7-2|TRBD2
TGTGCCAGCAGCTTTAGGGACTACGGGGGTACCCAGTACTTC
CASSFRDYGGTQYF
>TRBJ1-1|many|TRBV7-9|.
TGTGCCAGCAGGAGGGGTTTCGCTGAAGCTTTCTTT
CASRRGFAEAFF
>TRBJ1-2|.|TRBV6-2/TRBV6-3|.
TGTGCCAGCAGTGAGTACAACTATGGCTACACCTTC
CASSEYNYGYTF
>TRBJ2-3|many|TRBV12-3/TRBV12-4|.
TGTGCCAGCAGCTCCTGGCAGGCTAGGATAAATACGCAGTATTTT
CASSSWQARINTQYF
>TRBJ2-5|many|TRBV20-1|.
TGCAGTGCCCTTGGGACTGTGGGAGAGACCCAGTACTTC
CSALGTVGETQYF
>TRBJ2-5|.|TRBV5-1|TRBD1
TGCGCCAGCAGCTACCCACGACAGGGTCAAGAGACCCAGTACTTC
CASSYPRQGQETQYF
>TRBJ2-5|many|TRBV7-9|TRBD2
TGTGCCAGCCATAGCGGGGGACAGACCCAGTACTTC
CASHSGGQTQYF
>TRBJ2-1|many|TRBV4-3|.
TGCGCCAGCAGCCAAGAAATCGGTGCGCTGGTCGAGCAGTTCTTC
CASSQEIGALVEQFF
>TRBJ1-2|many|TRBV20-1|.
TGCAGTGCTAGAGATGGGCAGGGGTCCTATGGCTACACCTTC
CSARDGQGSYGYTF
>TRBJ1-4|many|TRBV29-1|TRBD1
TGCAGCGTTACCCAATGGACAGGGGGCGAGGAAAAACTGTTTTTT
CSVTQWTGGEEKLFF
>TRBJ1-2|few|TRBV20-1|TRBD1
TGCTGTGCTAGCAAAAAGGGACAGGGGAGGCACTATGGCTACACCTTC
CCASKKGQGRHYGYTF
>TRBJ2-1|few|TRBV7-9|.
TGTGCCAGCAGCAGGAAGGGGGGGGCCTTATACAATGAGCAGTTCTTC
CASSRKGGALYNEQFF
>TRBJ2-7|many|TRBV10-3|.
TGTGCCATCAGTGAGACAGGGAGGGCACCCTACGAGCAGTACTTC
CAISETGRAPYEQYF